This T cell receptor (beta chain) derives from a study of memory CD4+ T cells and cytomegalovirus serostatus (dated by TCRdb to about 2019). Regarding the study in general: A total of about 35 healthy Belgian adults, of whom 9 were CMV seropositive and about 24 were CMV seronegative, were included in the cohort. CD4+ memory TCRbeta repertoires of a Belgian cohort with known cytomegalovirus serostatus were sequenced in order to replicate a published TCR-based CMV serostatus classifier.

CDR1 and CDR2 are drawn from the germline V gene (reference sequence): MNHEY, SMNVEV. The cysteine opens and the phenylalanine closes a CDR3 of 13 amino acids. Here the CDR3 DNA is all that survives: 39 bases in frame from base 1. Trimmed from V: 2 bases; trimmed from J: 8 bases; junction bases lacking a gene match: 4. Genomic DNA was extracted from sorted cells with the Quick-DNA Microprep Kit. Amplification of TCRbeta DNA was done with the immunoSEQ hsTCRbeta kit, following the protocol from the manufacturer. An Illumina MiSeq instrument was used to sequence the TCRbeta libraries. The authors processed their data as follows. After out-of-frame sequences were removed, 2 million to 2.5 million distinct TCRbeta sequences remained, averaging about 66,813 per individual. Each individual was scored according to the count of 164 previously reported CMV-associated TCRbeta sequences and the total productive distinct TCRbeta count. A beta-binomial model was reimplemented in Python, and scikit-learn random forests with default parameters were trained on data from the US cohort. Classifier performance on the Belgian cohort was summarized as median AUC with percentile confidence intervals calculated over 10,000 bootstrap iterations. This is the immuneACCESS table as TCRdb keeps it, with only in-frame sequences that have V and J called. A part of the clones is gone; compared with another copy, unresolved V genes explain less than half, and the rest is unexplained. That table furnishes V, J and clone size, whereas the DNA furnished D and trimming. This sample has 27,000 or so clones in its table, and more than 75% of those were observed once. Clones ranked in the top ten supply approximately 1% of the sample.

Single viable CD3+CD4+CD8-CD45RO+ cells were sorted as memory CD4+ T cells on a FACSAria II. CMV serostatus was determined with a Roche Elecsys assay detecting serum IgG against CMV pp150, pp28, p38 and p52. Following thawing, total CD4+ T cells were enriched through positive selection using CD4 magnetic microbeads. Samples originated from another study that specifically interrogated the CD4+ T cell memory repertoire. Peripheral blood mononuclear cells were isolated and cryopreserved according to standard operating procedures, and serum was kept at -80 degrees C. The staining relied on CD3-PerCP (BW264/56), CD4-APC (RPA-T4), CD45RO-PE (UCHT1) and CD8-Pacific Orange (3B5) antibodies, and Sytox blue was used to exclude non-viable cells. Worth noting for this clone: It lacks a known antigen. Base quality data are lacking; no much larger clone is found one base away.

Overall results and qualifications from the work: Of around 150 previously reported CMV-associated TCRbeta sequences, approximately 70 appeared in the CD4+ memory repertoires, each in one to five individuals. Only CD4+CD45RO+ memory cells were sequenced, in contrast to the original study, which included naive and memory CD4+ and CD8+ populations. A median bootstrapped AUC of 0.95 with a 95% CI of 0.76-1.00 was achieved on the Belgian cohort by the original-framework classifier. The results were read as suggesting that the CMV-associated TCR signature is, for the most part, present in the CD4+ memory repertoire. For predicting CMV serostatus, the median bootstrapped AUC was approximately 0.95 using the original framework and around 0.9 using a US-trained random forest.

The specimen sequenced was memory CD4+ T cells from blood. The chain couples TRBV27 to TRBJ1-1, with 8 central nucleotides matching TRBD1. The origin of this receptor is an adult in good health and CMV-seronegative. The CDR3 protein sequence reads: CASSLRTGSEAFF. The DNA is TGTGCCAGCAGTTTACGGACAGGGAGCGAAGCTTTCTTT.